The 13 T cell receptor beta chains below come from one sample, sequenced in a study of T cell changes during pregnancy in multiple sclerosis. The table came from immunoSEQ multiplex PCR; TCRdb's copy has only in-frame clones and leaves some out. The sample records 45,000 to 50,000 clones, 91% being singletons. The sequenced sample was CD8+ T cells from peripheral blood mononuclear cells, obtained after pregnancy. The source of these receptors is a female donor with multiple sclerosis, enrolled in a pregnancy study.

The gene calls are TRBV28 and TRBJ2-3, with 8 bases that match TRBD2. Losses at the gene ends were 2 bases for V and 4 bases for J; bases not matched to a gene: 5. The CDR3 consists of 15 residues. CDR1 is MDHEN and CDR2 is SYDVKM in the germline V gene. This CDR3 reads CASSLREAGADTQYF. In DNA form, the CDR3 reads TGTGCCAGCAGTTTAAGGGAAGCGGGAGCAGATACGCAGTATTTT.

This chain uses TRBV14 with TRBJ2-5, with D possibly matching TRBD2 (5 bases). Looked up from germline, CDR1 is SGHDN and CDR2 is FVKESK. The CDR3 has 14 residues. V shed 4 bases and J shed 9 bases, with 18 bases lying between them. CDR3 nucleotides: TGTGCCAGCAGCCCACGGGGAAATCGTCGATCCCAGTACTTC. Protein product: CASSPRGNRRSQYF.

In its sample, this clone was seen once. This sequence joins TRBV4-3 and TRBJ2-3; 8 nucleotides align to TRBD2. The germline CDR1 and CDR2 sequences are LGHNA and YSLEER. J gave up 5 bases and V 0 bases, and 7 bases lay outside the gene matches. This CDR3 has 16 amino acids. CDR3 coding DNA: TGCGCCAGCAGCCAAGATACGGGACTAGTGATAGATACGCAGTATTTT. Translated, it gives CASSQDTGLVIDTQYF.

The CDR3 spells CASRSGGDVEAFF. DNA for the CDR3: TGTGCCAGCAGGAGTGGAGGGGACGTTGAAGCTTTCTTT. The rearrangement uses TRBV11-2 and TRBJ1-1, with D maybe TRBD1 (5 bases). The CDR3 has 13 amino acids. Germline loops: CDR1 SGHAT, CDR2 FQNNGV. V lost 6 bases and J lost 7, with 15 bases in between.

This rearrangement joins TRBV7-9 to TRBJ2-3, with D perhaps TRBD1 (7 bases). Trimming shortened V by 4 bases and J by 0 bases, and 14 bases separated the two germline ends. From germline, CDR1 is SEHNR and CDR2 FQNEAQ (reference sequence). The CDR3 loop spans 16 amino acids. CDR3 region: CASSSNQGGSTDTQYF. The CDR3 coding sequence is TGTGCCAGCAGCTCAAACCAGGGGGGTAGCACAGATACGCAGTATTTT.

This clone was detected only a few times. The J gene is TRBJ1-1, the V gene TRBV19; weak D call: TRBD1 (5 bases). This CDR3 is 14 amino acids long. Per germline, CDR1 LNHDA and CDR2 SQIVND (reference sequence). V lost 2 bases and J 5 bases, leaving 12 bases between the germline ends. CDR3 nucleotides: TGTGCCAGTAGTATAACCGGGACTTGGACTGAAGCTTTCTTT. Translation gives CASSITGTWTEAFF.

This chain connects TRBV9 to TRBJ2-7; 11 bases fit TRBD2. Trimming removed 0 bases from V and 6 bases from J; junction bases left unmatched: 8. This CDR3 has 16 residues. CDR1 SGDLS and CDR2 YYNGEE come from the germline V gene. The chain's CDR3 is CASSVGGSGGVFEQYF. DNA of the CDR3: TGTGCCAGCAGCGTAGGGGGTAGCGGGGGGGTTTTCGAGCAGTACTTC. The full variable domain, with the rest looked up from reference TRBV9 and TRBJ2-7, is DSGVTQTPKHLITATGQRVTLRCSPRSGDLSVYWYQQSLDQGLQFLIQYYNGEERAKGNILERFSAQQFPDLHSELNLSSLELGDSALYFCASSVGGSGGVFEQYFGPGTRLTVT.

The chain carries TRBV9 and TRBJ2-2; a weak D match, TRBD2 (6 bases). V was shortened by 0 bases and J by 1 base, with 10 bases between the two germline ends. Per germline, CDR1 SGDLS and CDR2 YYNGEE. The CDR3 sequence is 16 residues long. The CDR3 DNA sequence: TGTGCCAGCAGCGTAGAAGGGCGGGGGAACACCGGGGAGCTGTTTTTT. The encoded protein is CASSVEGRGNTGELFF.

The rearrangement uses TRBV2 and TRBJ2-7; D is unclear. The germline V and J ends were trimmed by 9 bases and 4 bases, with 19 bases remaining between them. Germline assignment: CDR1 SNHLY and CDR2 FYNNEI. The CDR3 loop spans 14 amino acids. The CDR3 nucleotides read TGTGCCAGAGTCGACCCGACAAGCCCATACGAGCAGTACTTC. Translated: CARVDPTSPYEQYF.

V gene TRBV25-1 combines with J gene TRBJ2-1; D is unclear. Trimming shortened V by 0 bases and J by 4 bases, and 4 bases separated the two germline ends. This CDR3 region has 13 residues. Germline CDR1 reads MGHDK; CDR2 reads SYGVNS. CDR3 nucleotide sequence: TGTGCCAGCAGTGAATATCTATACAATGAGCAGTTCTTC. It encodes CASSEYLYNEQFF.

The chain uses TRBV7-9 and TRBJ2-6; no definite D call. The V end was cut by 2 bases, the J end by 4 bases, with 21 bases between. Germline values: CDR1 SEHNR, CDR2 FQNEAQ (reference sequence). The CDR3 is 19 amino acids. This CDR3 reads CASSLNLEVAGAGANVLTF. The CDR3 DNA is TGTGCCAGCAGCTTAAATCTAGAGGTAGCCGGCGCAGGGGCCAACGTCCTGACTTTC.

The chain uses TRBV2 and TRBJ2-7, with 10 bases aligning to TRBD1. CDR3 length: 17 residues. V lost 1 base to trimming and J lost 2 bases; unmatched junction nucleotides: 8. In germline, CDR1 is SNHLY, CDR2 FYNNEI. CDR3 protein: CASSEVFGDRGTYEQYF. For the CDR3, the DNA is TGTGCCAGCAGTGAAGTGTTCGGGGACAGGGGTACCTACGAGCAGTACTTC.

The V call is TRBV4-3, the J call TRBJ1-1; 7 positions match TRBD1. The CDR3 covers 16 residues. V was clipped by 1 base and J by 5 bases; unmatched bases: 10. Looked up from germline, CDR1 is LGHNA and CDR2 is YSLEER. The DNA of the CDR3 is TGCGCCAGCAGCCAAGGCGGAGAGACAGGGAGAACTGAAGCTTTCTTT. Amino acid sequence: CASSQGGETGRTEAFF.